A single sample gave rise to the 20 T cell receptor beta chains below, sequenced in a study of blood T cell repertoires in COVID-19. This table comes from immunoSEQ multiplex PCR, and its TCRdb copy is limited to in-frame clones, with some not included. The sample contains a few hundred thousand clones, roughly 90% of which appear only once. Input material: PBMCs or T cells enriched from blood (not recorded which). These receptors came from a woman aged 25 to 39 who had recovered from COVID-19.

A remark on this clone: Additional DNA sequences in this sample encode the identical CDR3. The chain recombines TRBV9 with TRBJ2-7; D remains ambiguous. Germline CDR1 SGDLS, CDR2 YYNGEE. The germline V and J ends were trimmed by 0 bases and 0 bases, with 7 bases remaining between them. This CDR3 is 14 amino acids long. The CDR3 region is CASSVVAGSYEQYF. In nucleotides, the CDR3 is TGTGCCAGCAGCGTAGTTGCAGGCTCCTACGAGCAGTACTTC.

The V and J genes are TRBV5-4 and TRBJ2-1; TRBD2 matches at 9 bases. The junction had 7 bases not matched to a gene; V was cut back by 4 bases and J by 8 bases. The CDR3 is 14 amino acids. Germline V gene lookup returns CDR1 SGHNT and CDR2 YYREEE (reference sequence). This CDR3 is CASSQQTSGDEQFF. The DNA for the CDR3 is TGTGCCAGCAGCCAACAGACTAGCGGCGATGAGCAGTTCTTC.

This clone was observed a single time. V and J are TRBV27 and TRBJ2-7; 8 bases map to TRBD1. Trimming removed 5 bases from V and 3 bases from J; junction bases left unmatched: 3. This CDR3 has 13 amino acids. The germline V gene encodes CDR1 MNHEY and CDR2 SMNVEV (reference sequence). The CDR3 nucleotides read TGTGCCAGCAGTCAGGGACAGGACTACGAGCAGTACTTC. Amino acid sequence: CASSQGQDYEQYF.

DNA of the CDR3: TGTGCCAGCAGTCCGCCAGACAGGGATGGAGGCTACACCTTC. It is translated as CASSPPDRDGGYTF. The chain couples TRBV25-1 to TRBJ1-2; 7 nucleotides match TRBD1. The CDR3 spans 14 residues. CDR1 and CDR2 (germline): MGHDK, SYGVNS. J gave up 8 bases and V 5 bases, and 11 bases lay outside the gene matches.

CDR3: CASSSGGSYNEQFF. The CDR3 DNA follows: TGTGCCAGCAGTTCCGGGGGCTCCTACAATGAGCAGTTCTTC. The V gene is TRBV6-2 or TRBV6-3, the J gene TRBJ2-1; a weak D match, TRBD2 (6 bases). CDR1 MNHEY and CDR2 SVGEGT come from the germline V gene. The CDR3 consists of 14 residues. V shed 4 bases and J shed 0 bases, with 7 bases lying between them.

The chain joins TRBV9 to TRBJ1-2, with TRBD1 identical over 12 bases. The junction had 6 bases not matched to a gene; V was cut back by 3 bases and J by 6 bases. CDR3 length: 15 amino acids. Per the germline V gene, CDR1 is SGDLS and CDR2 is YYNGEE. The CDR3 sequence: CASSAGQGATNGYTF. The CDR3 bases are TGTGCCAGCAGCGCGGGACAGGGGGCTACGAATGGCTACACCTTC.

The chain recombines TRBV24-1 with TRBJ1-1; D gene unclear. The CDR3 has 14 residues. Trimming shortened V by 5 bases and J by 1 base, and 10 bases separated the two germline ends. Germline V gene data show CDR1 as KGHDR and CDR2 as SFDVKD. As DNA, the CDR3 is TGTGCCACCAGTGCCCACAGTGGGAACACTGAAGCTTTCTTT. Encoded protein: CATSAHSGNTEAFF.

The V gene is TRBV11-3, the J gene TRBJ2-1, with 7 bases identical to TRBD1. V trimming: 6 bases; J trimming: 8 bases; junction bases outside the gene matches: 10. There are 14 residues in the CDR3. CDR1 is SGHNT and CDR2 is YENEEA in the germline V gene. CDR3 protein: CASSQKRDRDEQFF. The DNA of the CDR3 is TGTGCCAGCAGTCAGAAACGGGACAGAGATGAGCAGTTCTTC.

The genes are TRBV2 and TRBJ1-1; D is ambiguous. Per germline, CDR1 SNHLY and CDR2 FYNNEI. Trimming cost V 4 bases and J 1 base, with 7 bases left between them. The CDR3 runs 13 residues. The CDR3 is CASSVEGNTEAFF. The CDR3 DNA sequence: TGTGCCAGCAGTGTGGAGGGGAACACTGAAGCTTTCTTT.

Regarding this clone: This specimen includes other DNA sequences encoding the same CDR3. V and J are TRBV19 and TRBJ1-1; TRBD1 is a possible D gene (5 bases). V was clipped by 5 bases and J by 4 bases, with 11 bases between them. Germline V CDR1 and CDR2: LNHDA, SQIVND (reference sequence). The CDR3 contains 13 residues. This CDR3 reads CASSEQGGTEAFF. The DNA for the CDR3 is TGTGCCAGTAGTGAGCAGGGTGGCACTGAAGCTTTCTTT.

V is TRBV18 and J is TRBJ1-2; 8 positions agree with TRBD1. The J segment lost 5 bases and the V segment lost 2 bases, leaving 4 bases of the junction unmatched. The CDR3 runs 14 residues. Looked up from germline, CDR1 is KGHSH and CDR2 is LQKENI. Written as DNA, the CDR3 is TGTGCCAGCTCACCAATGGGACAGGCTTATGGCTACACCTTC. Protein: CASSPMGQAYGYTF.

As DNA, the CDR3 is TGTGCCAGCTCACCTAAGACAGGGGGCGTGCTCACTGAAGCTTTCTTT. It specifies CASSPKTGGVLTEAFF. The rearrangement uses TRBV18 and TRBJ1-1, with TRBD1 matching 10 bases. The germline gives CDR1 KGHSH, CDR2 LQKENI. V trimming: 3 bases; J trimming: 4 bases; junction bases outside the gene matches: 8. The CDR3 sequence is 16 residues long.

The CDR3 is CASSLGGVENTEAFF. The DNA of the CDR3 is TGTGCCAGCAGCTTAGGGGGAGTCGAGAACACTGAAGCTTTCTTT. This chain links TRBV7-9 with TRBJ1-1; D is ambiguous. The CDR3 is 15 amino acids. Trimming stripped 1 base from V and 1 base from J, with 10 bases between. The germline V gene encodes CDR1 SEHNR and CDR2 FQNEAQ (reference sequence).

The chain is built from TRBV7-2 and TRBJ2-5, with TRBD2 as a possible D gene (6 bases). In germline, CDR1 is SGHTA, CDR2 FQGNSA. The CDR3 loop spans 14 amino acids. Deletions cut 1 base from V and 4 bases from J, with 10 bases between. The CDR3 DNA sequence: TGTGCCAGCAGCTTAGGGAGGGCCTTAGAGACCCAGTACTTC. It is translated as CASSLGRALETQYF.

Ten or more counts support this clone. The J gene is TRBJ1-2, the V gene TRBV19, with D maybe TRBD1 (6 bases). The CDR3 loop spans 13 amino acids. Germline V CDR1 and CDR2: LNHDA, SQIVND (reference sequence). V lost 3 bases and J lost 6, with 11 bases in between. CDR3 residues: CASSIPTGHGYTF. The CDR3 DNA reads as TGTGCCAGTAGTATCCCAACAGGGCATGGCTACACCTTC.

The rearrangement uses TRBV28 and TRBJ1-3; possible D gene TRBD1, 5 bases. Trimming removed 3 bases at V and 1 base at J, with 10 bases between. Per germline, CDR1 MDHEN and CDR2 SYDVKM. The CDR3 extends over 15 amino acids. The CDR3 sequence: CASSFSGSSGNTIYF. Written as DNA, the CDR3 is TGTGCCAGCAGTTTTTCAGGGTCTTCTGGAAACACCATATATTTT.

This CDR3 reads CASRHDSYEQYF. The CDR3 DNA reads as TGTGCCAGCAGACACGACAGCTACGAGCAGTACTTC. The rearrangement links TRBV11-3 to TRBJ2-7, with D perhaps TRBD1 (5 bases). CDR3 length equals 12 residues. V lost 6 bases and J lost 3, with 9 bases in between. Germline assignment: CDR1 SGHNT and CDR2 YENEEA.

The J gene is TRBJ1-4, the V gene TRBV6-1; D gene ambiguous. This CDR3 spans 14 amino acids. V lost 1 base and J lost 5, with 8 bases in between. The V gene's germline CDR1 is MNHNS and CDR2 SASEGT. CDR3 region: CASSEGGLNEKLFF. The DNA of the CDR3 is TGTGCCAGCAGTGAAGGCGGGTTAAATGAAAAACTGTTTTTT.

The rearrangement links TRBV4-1 to TRBJ2-7; weak D call: TRBD2 (7 bases). The ends were cut back, 0 bases at V and 4 bases at J, with 16 bases in the middle. The CDR3 is 16 residues long. Germline loops: CDR1 MGHRA, CDR2 YSYEKL. The DNA for the CDR3 is TGCGCCAGCAGCCAAGAGTTCGGGGGGCGGACTTACGAGCAGTACTTC. As protein: CASSQEFGGRTYEQYF.

This clone was counted between two and nine times. The chain combines TRBV19 with TRBJ2-3; 7 bases are shared with TRBD2. The CDR3 runs 12 residues. CDR1 LNHDA and CDR2 SQIVND come from the germline V gene (reference sequence). V was clipped by 10 bases and J by 1 base; unmatched bases: 2. The DNA for the CDR3 is TGTGCCACTACTAGCGGCACAGATACGCAGTATTTT. Its translation: CATTSGTDTQYF.